The entry that follows covers one TCR beta chain sequence. Its antigen is undetermined. The data derive from a study of cytomegalovirus exposure and HLA in healthy donors. Whole-study context: HLA-typed donors contributed 65 million to 85 million unique TCRs, which were held in an early data release.

The PCR made use of 60 Vbeta and 13 Jbeta primers. Clones were read by immunoSEQ multiplex PCR, and TCRdb kept only the in-frame ones, dropping some. The sample has roughly 100,000 clones, about 69% seen once. CDR1 and CDR2 (germline): LGHNA, YNFKEQ. CDR3 length: 15 amino acids. Overall study findings and caveats: Later analysis indicated greater clonal expansion among HLA-associated TCR beta chains than among equally common other chains. In a later analysis, specific HLA alleles were associated with around 17,000 TCR beta sequences at a 0.05 false discovery rate.

The specimen sequenced was PBMCs. This clonotype was obtained from a man aged 35 to 55 in good health and CMV-seronegative. The chain has TRBV4-2 and TRBJ2-5; maybe TRBD1 (6 bases). The DNA end favors TRBJ2-7, so the J call may be wrong. In DNA form, the CDR3 reads TGTGCCAGCAGCCCCGTCGGGACATCGGCCTACGAGCAGTACTTC. Translated: CASSPVGTSAYEQYF.